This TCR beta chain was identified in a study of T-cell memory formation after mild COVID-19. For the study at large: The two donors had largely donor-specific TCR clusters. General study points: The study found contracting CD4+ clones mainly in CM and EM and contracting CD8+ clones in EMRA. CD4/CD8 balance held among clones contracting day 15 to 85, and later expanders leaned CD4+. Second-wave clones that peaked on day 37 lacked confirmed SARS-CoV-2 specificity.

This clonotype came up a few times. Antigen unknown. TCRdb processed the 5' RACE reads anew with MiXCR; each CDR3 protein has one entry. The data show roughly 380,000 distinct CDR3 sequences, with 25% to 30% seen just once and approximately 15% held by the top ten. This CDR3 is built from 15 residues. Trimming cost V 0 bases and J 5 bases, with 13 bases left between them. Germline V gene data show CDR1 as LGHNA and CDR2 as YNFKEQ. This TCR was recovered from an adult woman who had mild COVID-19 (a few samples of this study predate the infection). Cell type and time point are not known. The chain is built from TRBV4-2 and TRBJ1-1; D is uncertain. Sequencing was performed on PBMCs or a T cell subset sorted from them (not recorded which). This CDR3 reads CASSQDPNGGTEAFF. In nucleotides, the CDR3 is TGTGCCAGCAGCCAAGATCCCAATGGTGGTACTGAAGCTTTCTTT.